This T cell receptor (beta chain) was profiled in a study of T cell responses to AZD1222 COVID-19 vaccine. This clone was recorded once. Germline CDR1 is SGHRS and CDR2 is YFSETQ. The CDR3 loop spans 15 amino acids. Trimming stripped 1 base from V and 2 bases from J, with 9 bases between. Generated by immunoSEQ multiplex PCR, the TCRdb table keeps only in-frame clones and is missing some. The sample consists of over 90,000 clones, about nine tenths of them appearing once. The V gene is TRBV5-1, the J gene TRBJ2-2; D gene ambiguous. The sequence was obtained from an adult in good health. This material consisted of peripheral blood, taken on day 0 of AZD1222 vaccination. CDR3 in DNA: TGCGCCAGCAGCTTGCGCCTACTAAACACCGGGGAGCTGTTTTTT. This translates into CASSLRLLNTGELFF.